Below, one T cell receptor beta chain is given with its context. The antigen remains undetermined. The junction does not match germline at one end; this may be a read error. MiXCR was run by TCRdb on the reads, yielding one entry per CDR3 protein. The table records around 450,000 distinct CDR3 sequences, roughly 31% of them present only once. This sample is drawn from a study of T cell repertoires in cytomegalovirus infection. Across the whole study: The public TCR beta signatures pointed to both CMV infection and matching HLA type. Study-wide results and limits: HLA-C-restricted, CMV-specific TCR beta clonotypes were dominant ex vivo. There were carriers of CMV plus the relevant HLA, and cumulative public TCR beta family frequency identified them.

Germline V CDR1 and CDR2: SGHNT, YENEEA. CDR3 length: 15 amino acids. Sequencing used PBMCs. The chain uses TRBV11-3 and TRBJ2-3; no definite D call. This receptor was taken from a human donor in good health (CMV status not recorded). Some clones in this sample may be carry-over from other donors' samples. The CDR3 nucleotides read TGTGACAGCAGCTTGGGCGTGGGTGAAATGGATACGCAGTATTTT. This gives the protein CDSSLGVGEMDTQYF.